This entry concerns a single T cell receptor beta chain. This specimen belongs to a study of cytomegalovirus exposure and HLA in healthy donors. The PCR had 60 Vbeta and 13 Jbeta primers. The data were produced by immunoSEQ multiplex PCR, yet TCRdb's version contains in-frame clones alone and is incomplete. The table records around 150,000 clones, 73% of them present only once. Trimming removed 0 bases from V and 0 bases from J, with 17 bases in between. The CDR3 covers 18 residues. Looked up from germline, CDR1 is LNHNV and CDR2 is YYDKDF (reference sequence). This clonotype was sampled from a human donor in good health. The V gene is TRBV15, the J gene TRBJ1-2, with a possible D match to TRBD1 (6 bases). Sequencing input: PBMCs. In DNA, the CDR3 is TGTGCCACCAGCAGAGATCTAACAGGGATGAGGTCTAACTATGGCTACACCTTC. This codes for CATSRDLTGMRSNYGYTF.